Listed below are T cell receptor beta chains from one sample, sequenced in a study of T cells after yellow fever vaccination. A single record per CDR3 protein comes from TCRdb applying MiXCR to the 5' RACE reads. The sample lists a few hundred thousand distinct CDR3 sequences, under 15% occurring once. The source material was CD4+ T cells sorted from PBMCs, sampled 45 days after the yellow fever booster vaccination. The receptors derive from a man aged 30-40 years who received the YFV17D yellow fever vaccine. Each CDR3 is given with its conserved first and last residue. Fields, in order: J gene, clone size, V gene, CDR3 length, D gene, CDR3 DNA, CDR3 protein. D genes are given only for firm matches. The size field is filled for only some rows; it gives once, few, many or a size class.

>TRBJ1-6|few|TRBV20-1|15|TRBD1
TGCAGTGCTAGCACTCAGGGGGCGTATCGTTCACCCCTCCACTTT
CSASTQGAYRSPLHF
>TRBJ2-7|few|TRBV6-2/TRBV6-3|15|NA
TGTGCCAGCAGTTATGCGGCAGGCAGAGCCTACGAGCAGTACTTC
CASSYAAGRAYEQYF
>TRBJ2-5|few|TRBV7-2|12|NA
TGTGCCAGCAGCTTAGCGCTGGGGACCCAGTACTTC
CASSLALGTQYF
>TRBJ2-1|NA|TRBV5-1|19|TRBD2
TGCGCCAGCAGCTTGGCCGAGGGGACTAGCGGAGAACCTTACAATGAGCAGTTCTTC
CASSLAEGTSGEPYNEQFF
>TRBJ2-3|NA|TRBV19|11|NA
TGTGCCAGCCGGAGGGAAGATACGCAGTATTTT
CASRREDTQYF
>TRBJ2-5|few|TRBV5-1|14|TRBD2
TGCGCCAGCAGCACGGGAGCGGGAGTAGAGACCCAGTACTTC
CASSTGAGVETQYF
>TRBJ1-2|few|TRBV7-9|12|TRBD1
TGTGCCAGCAGCCCGGACAGGGATGGCTACACCTTC
CASSPDRDGYTF
>TRBJ2-3|NA|TRBV7-2|14|TRBD2
TGTGCCAGCAGCGGGGTGCTAGCGGTAGATACGCAGTATTTT
CASSGVLAVDTQYF
>TRBJ2-7|NA|TRBV6-1|14|NA
TGTGCCAGCAGGAAGACGAGACGGTTCTACGAGCAGTACTTC
CASRKTRRFYEQYF
>TRBJ2-1|NA|TRBV5-6|19|TRBD1
TGTGCCAGCAGCTTGGTACAGGGGGAAGTTTTAGGCTCCTACAATGAGCAGTTCTTC
CASSLVQGEVLGSYNEQFF
>TRBJ1-5|few|TRBV6-5|14|NA
TGTGCCAGCAGTTACGGAAGGGATAATCAGCCCCAGCATTTT
CASSYGRDNQPQHF
>TRBJ1-5|few|TRBV7-2|14|NA
TGTGCCAGCAGCTTATCGAGGGGCGCAGAGCCCCAGCATTTT
CASSLSRGAEPQHF
>TRBJ1-4|few|TRBV4-3|15|NA
TGCGCCAGCAGACGCGGGAGGGGGACTAATGAAAAACTGTTTTTT
CASRRGRGTNEKLFF
>TRBJ1-4|NA|TRBV5-1|14|TRBD1
TGCGCCAGCAGCACGGACAGGGGGGGTGAAAAACTGTTTTTT
CASSTDRGGEKLFF
>TRBJ2-1|NA|TRBV15|14|NA
TGTGCCACCAGCTATCGGGCGTTATACAATGAGCAGTTCTTC
CATSYRALYNEQFF
>TRBJ2-7|few|TRBV28|14|NA
TGTGCCAGCAGCCGGACCAGGGGGGCCTTCGAGCAGTACTTC
CASSRTRGAFEQYF
>TRBJ2-1|NA|TRBV7-2|17|TRBD2
TGTGCCAGCAATATCCATAGCGGGAGGGCGATCTACAATGAGCAGTTCTTC
CASNIHSGRAIYNEQFF
>TRBJ1-4|NA|TRBV7-9|13|NA
TGTGCCAGCAGCGTTTGGGGTAATGAAAAACTGTTTTTT
CASSVWGNEKLFF